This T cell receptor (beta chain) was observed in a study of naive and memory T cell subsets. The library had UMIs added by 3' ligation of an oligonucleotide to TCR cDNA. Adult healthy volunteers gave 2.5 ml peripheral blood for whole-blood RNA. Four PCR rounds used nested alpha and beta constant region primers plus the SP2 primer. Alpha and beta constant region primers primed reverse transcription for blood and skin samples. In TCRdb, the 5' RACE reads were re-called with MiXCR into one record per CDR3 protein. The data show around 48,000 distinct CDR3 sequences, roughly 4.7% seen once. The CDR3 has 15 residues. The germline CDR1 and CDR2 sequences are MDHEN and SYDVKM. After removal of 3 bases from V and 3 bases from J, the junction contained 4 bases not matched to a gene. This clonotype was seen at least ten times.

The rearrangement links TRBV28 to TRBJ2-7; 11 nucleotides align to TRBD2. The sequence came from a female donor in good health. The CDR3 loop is CASSLLGLADYEQYF. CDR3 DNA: TGTGCCAGCAGTTTGTTGGGACTAGCGGACTACGAGCAGTACTTC.